The 14 T cell receptor beta chains given below trace back to one sample, sequenced in a study of blood T cell repertoires in COVID-19. The repertoire was sequenced with immunoSEQ multiplex PCR; TCRdb's copy has only in-frame clones and lacks some. The sample has 60,000 to 85,000 clones, roughly 89% seen once. The sample comprised peripheral blood. The receptor source for this set is a woman between 45 and 60 years old with active COVID-19.

The V gene is TRBV7-3, the J gene TRBJ2-1; 7 bases are a match to TRBD2. V lost 0 bases to trimming and J lost 4 bases; unmatched junction nucleotides: 0. Germline V gene sequence: CDR1 SGHTA, CDR2 FQGTGA. The CDR3 is made up of 14 amino acids. CDR3 in amino acids: CASSLTRGYNEQFF. CDR3 nucleotides: TGTGCCAGCAGCTTAACGCGGGGGTACAATGAGCAGTTCTTC.

V is TRBV2 and J is TRBJ2-4, with TRBD2 identical over 12 bases. From germline, CDR1 is SNHLY and CDR2 FYNNEI. V shed 6 bases and J 1 base; nucleotides not matched to a gene: 13. The CDR3 sequence is 19 residues long. The DNA of the CDR3 is TGTGCCAGCAGGAAGGGGGCTAGCGGGAGGGCGGTGGCCAAAAACATTCAGTACTTC. The encoded protein is CASRKGASGRAVAKNIQYF. Complete variable domain (other parts from reference TRBV2 and TRBJ2-4): EPEVTQTPSHQVTQMGQEVILRCVPISNHLYFYWYRQILGQKVEFLVSFYNNEISEKSEIFDDQFSVERPDGSNFTLKIRSTKLEDSAMYFCASRKGASGRAVAKNIQYFGAGTRLSVL.

The chain joins TRBV30 to TRBJ1-2, with D perhaps matching TRBD1 (6 bases). V gave up 5 bases and J gave up 4 bases, with 17 bases separating them. Germline CDR1 is GTSNPN and CDR2 is SVGIG (reference sequence). The CDR3 consists of 14 residues. The CDR3 reads CAWAGGAIAYGYTF. The DNA for the CDR3 is TGTGCCTGGGCGGGGGGCGCAATCGCCTATGGCTACACCTTC.

This chain links TRBV28 with TRBJ1-1, with unresolved D. The germline V gene encodes CDR1 MDHEN and CDR2 SYDVKM. The CDR3 totals 15 residues. Trimming shortened V by 6 bases and J by 0 bases, and 14 bases separated the two germline ends. As DNA, the CDR3 is TGTGCCAGCAGGCTACGGGTACACATGAACACTGAAGCTTTCTTT. Translation gives CASRLRVHMNTEAFF.

V gene TRBV5-1 combines with J gene TRBJ2-1, with no clear D. V was clipped by 2 bases and J by 6 bases, with 9 bases between them. This CDR3 has 13 amino acids. In germline, CDR1 is SGHRS, CDR2 YFSETQ. CDR3 DNA: TGCGCCAGCAGCTTCTCCGCGTTCAATGAGCAGTTCTTC. Protein: CASSFSAFNEQFF.

The J gene is TRBJ2-2, the V gene TRBV11-3; the D gene is possibly TRBD2 (6 bases). This CDR3 is 18 amino acids long. Trimming shortened V by 5 bases and J by 6 bases, and 25 bases separated the two germline ends. Germline V gene data show CDR1 as SGHNT and CDR2 as YENEEA. The CDR3 DNA reads as TGTGCCAGCAGCACCCCCCACACTAGCTCCCGGGAGTCCGGGGAGCTGTTTTTT. Protein product: CASSTPHTSSRESGELFF.

This clone was counted only a few times. This chain links TRBV6-5 with TRBJ1-1, with D possibly being TRBD1 (5 bases). Germline CDR1 MNHEY, CDR2 SVGAGI. Trimming removed 8 bases from V and 0 bases from J, with 13 bases in between. The length of the CDR3 is 14 residues. The CDR3 sequence is CASQFGGMNTEAFF. CDR3 nucleotide sequence: TGTGCCAGCCAGTTCGGGGGGATGAACACTGAAGCTTTCTTT.

The chain uses TRBV30 and TRBJ1-3, with a weak D call TRBD1 (5 bases). Germline V CDR1 and CDR2: GTSNPN, SVGIG (reference sequence). The CDR3 covers 13 residues. The V end was cut by 3 bases, the J end by 2 bases, with 8 bases between. In DNA, the CDR3 is TGTGCCTGGAGCGGGGGGGCTGGAAACACCATATATTTT. This sequence encodes CAWSGGAGNTIYF.

The chain links TRBV2 to TRBJ2-3; 11 bases align to TRBD2. The CDR3 loop spans 14 amino acids. Germline V gene data show CDR1 as SNHLY and CDR2 as FYNNEI. Trimming cost V 7 bases and J 6 bases; bases outside gene matches: 6. CDR3 in amino acids: CASTGLAGRDTQYF. The DNA of the CDR3 is TGTGCCAGCACCGGACTAGCGGGTCGCGATACGCAGTATTTT. Using reference TRBV2 and TRBJ2-3 for the parts outside the CDR3, the full variable domain is EPEVTQTPSHQVTQMGQEVILRCVPISNHLYFYWYRQILGQKVEFLVSFYNNEISEKSEIFDDQFSVERPDGSNFTLKIRSTKLEDSAMYFCASTGLAGRDTQYFGPGTRLTVL.

This clone was seen a few times. CDR3 amino acids: CASSLYRGARIAKNIQYF. CDR3 nucleotides: TGTGCCAGCAGCCTATACAGGGGCGCCAGGATAGCCAAAAACATTCAGTACTTC. This chain connects TRBV5-6 to TRBJ2-4, with TRBD1 matching over 7 bases. V lost 4 bases and J lost 0; bases outside the gene matches: 13. The CDR3 loop spans 18 amino acids. The germline CDR1 and CDR2 sequences are SGHDT and YYEEEE.

The gene calls are TRBV19 and TRBJ2-5, with 8 bases that match TRBD2. Germline loops: CDR1 LNHDA, CDR2 SQIVND (reference sequence). V was clipped by 2 bases and J by 4 bases; unmatched bases: 6. The CDR3 covers 15 residues. DNA of the CDR3: TGTGCCAGTAGTATATCGGGGGGGTGGTCAGAGACCCAGTACTTC. Amino acid sequence: CASSISGGWSETQYF.

V is TRBV7-2 and J is TRBJ2-1; 10 bases are shared with TRBD2. The V segment lost 4 bases and the J segment 4 bases; nucleotides outside the gene matches: 7. From germline, CDR1 is SGHTA and CDR2 FQGNSA. The CDR3 is 16 residues long. The CDR3 region is CASSSGGLALYNEQFF. CDR3 DNA sequence: TGTGCCAGCAGCTCCGGGGGACTAGCGTTATACAATGAGCAGTTCTTC.

The V gene is TRBV5-1, the J gene TRBJ1-1; unclear D gene. With 4 bases removed from V and 4 bases from J, the gap between germline ends came to 14 bases. This CDR3 has 14 amino acids. The germline gives CDR1 SGHRS, CDR2 YFSETQ. The DNA of the CDR3 is TGCGCCAGCAGCATAGGTGATAGGAGCACTGAAGCTTTCTTT. Translating gives CASSIGDRSTEAFF.

The CDR3 DNA sequence: TGTGCCAGCAGCCCGGGACTAGCGGGAGCACAAAACACCGGGGAGCTGTTTTTT. Translating gives CASSPGLAGAQNTGELFF. This chain uses TRBV5-5 with TRBJ2-2; 14 positions match TRBD2. Germline V gene lookup returns CDR1 SGHKS and CDR2 YYEKEE (reference sequence). The CDR3 has 18 amino acids. The J segment lost 2 bases and the V segment lost 4 bases, leaving 7 bases of the junction unmatched.